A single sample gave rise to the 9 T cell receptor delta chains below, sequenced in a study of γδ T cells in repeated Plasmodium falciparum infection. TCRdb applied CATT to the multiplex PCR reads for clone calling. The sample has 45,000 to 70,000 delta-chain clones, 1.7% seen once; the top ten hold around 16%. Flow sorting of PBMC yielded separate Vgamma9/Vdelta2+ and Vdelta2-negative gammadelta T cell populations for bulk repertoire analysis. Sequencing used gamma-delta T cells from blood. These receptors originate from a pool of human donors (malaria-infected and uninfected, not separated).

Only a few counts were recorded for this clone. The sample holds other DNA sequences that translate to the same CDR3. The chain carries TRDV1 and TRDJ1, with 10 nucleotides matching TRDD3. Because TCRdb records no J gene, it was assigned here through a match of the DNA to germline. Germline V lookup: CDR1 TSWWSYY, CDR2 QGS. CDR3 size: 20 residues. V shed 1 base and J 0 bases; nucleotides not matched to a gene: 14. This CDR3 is CALGEPMYWGILPYTDKLIF. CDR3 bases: TGTGCTCTTGGGGAACCAATGTACTGGGGGATCTTACCGTACACCGATAAACTCATCTTT.

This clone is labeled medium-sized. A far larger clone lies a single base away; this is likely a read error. The CDR3 sequence: CACDPAGIRIDKPIF. CDR3 DNA sequence: TGTGCCTGTGACCCCGCGGGGATACGGATCGATAAACCCATCTTT. This chain links TRDV2 with TRDJ1; TRDD3 agrees at 9 bases. The CDR3 has 15 amino acids. CDR1 is GEAIGNYY and CDR2 is EKD in the germline V gene.

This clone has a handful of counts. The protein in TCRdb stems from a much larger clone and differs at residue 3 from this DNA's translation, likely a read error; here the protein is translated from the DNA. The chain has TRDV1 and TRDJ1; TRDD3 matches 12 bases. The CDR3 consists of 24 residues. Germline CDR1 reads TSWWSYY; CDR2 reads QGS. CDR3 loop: CAIGEPTFFCPNWGIPCYTDKLIF. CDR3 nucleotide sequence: TGTGCTATTGGGGAACCCACCTTTTTCTGTCCTAACTGGGGGATACCCTGCTACACCGATAAACTCATCTTT.

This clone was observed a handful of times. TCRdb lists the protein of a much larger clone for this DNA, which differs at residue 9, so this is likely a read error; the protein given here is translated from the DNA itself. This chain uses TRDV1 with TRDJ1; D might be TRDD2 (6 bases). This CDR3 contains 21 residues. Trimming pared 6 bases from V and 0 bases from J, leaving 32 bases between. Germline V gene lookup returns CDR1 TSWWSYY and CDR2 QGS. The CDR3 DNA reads TGTGCTCTTGGCAGGGCGCTTCCTGTCGTGCTACTGCCTTTGTACACCGATAAACTCATCTTT. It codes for CALGRALPVVLLPLYTDKLIF.

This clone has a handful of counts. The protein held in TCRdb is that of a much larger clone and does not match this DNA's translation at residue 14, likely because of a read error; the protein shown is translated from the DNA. The CDR3 nucleotides read TGTGCTCTTGGGGCCCCCTTCCTGACCGGGTCTGAGAGACATTGCACCGATAAACTCATCTTT. Its protein is CALGAPFLTGSERHCTDKLIF. The J gene is TRDJ1, the V gene TRDV1; 7 positions agree with TRDD2. V was clipped by 4 bases and J by 1 base; unmatched bases: 24. The CDR3 totals 21 residues. Germline CDR1 and CDR2: TSWWSYY and QGS.

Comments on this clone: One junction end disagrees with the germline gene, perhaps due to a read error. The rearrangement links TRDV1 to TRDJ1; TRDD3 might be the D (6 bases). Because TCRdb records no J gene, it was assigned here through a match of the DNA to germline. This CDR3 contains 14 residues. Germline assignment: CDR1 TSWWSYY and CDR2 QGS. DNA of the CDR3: TGCTCTGGGGAAAAGGGGGGACGGACCGATAAACTCATCTTT. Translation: CSGEKGGRTDKLIF.

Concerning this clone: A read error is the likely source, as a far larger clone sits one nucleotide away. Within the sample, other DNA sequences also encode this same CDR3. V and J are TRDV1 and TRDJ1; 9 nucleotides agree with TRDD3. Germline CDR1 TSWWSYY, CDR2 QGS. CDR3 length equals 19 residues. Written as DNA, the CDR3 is TGTGCTCTTGGGCCCCGTACACCTTCCTTCTGGGGATACGCCGATAAACTCATCTTC. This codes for CALGPRTPSFWGYADKLIF.

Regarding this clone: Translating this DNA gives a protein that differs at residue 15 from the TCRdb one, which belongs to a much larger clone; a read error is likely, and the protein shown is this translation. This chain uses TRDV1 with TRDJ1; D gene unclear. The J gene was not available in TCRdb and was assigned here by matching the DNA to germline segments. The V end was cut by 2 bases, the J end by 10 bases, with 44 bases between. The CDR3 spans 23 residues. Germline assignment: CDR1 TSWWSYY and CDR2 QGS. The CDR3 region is CALGENHSSWRWTSTLSTGRLIF. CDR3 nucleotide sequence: TGTGCTCTTGGGGAAAACCATAGCTCCTGGCGGTGGACGAGCACTCTTTCGACCGGACGACTCATCTTT.

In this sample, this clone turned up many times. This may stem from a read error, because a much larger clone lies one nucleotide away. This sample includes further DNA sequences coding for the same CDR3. CDR3 coding DNA: TGTGCTCTTGGGACTAACGGGATACGGGGGGATAAACTCATCTTT. Encoded protein: CALGTNGIRGDKLIF. This sequence joins TRDV1 and TRDJ1, with 8 positions matching TRDD3. Germline V gene data show CDR1 as TSWWSYY and CDR2 as QGS. The V segment lost 5 bases and the J segment 5 bases; nucleotides outside the gene matches: 10. CDR3 length: 15 amino acids.